This entry is about one T cell receptor (beta chain). No cognate antigen has been identified for it. Nothing much larger sits one base from this clone, and base qualities are not available. The data were obtained in a study of Ad26.COV2.S vaccination and SARS-CoV-2 variants (TCRdb year 2021). Describing the broader study: Vaccine-arm donors came from COV1001, a multicentre, randomized, double-blind, placebo-controlled phase I-IIa trial of Ad26.COV2.S in healthy adults. Dosing of Ad26.COV2.S was intramuscular, at either 5x10^10 or 1x10^11 viral particles, delivered as one shot or as two shots spaced 56 days apart. The specificity and breadth of SARS-CoV-2-reactive T cell receptors after Ad26.COV2.S vaccination were assessed by TCRbeta repertoire sequencing. A total of 32 samples were included in the TCR-sequenced set, comprising around 19 Ad26.COV2.S vaccine recipients, 5 placebo recipients and 8 SARS-CoV-2 convalescent individuals. Trial participants were randomized into five groups of five, in which low-dose or high-dose Ad26.COV2.S was given once or twice, or placebo was given on both occasions. Blinding of investigators to trial group allocation was maintained during experiments and outcome assessment. Overall results and qualifications from the work: Comparable non-spike TCR breadth was observed between vaccine and placebo recipients, consistent with only spike being contained in the vaccine. Compared with placebo recipients, Ad26.COV2.S recipients showed higher spike-specific TCR breadth (P = 0.0014). After vaccination, spike-specific CD8+ and CD4+ T cell responses were reported to show substantial breadth. According to the authors, total T cell responses may have been underestimated by the TCR breadth and depth analyses. The study lacked the statistical power to compare responses across vaccine doses or regimens.

For this chain, trimming is 5 bases at the V end and 7 bases at the J end, and the number of junction bases without a gene match is 5. The CDR3 measures 14 amino acids from cysteine to phenylalanine. Only CDR3 DNA remains: 42 bases, in frame from the first base. Looking up the germline V gene yields CDR1 MNHEY and CDR2 SVGAGI. The immunoSEQ Assay was used to sequence TCRbeta CDR3 regions. After extraction, genomic DNA underwent amplification by bias-controlled multiplex PCR, followed by high-throughput sequencing. The authors processed their data as follows. To quantify the absolute abundance of every unique TCRbeta CDR3 region, sequences were collapsed and filtered. T cell fraction was estimated by normalizing TCRbeta template counts to usable DNA, with usable DNA measured through amplification of reference genes found in all nucleated cells. Repertoire TCRs were annotated as SARS-CoV-2-specific by exact matching of V gene, CDR3 amino acid sequence and J gene to a known reactive TCR set. The reference SARS-CoV-2 TCR set was obtained from MIRA and was filtered for enrichment in COVID-19-positive ImmuneCODE repertoires, whereby public or cross-reactive TCRs were removed. Using the MIRA antigens, annotated TCRs were further analysed by specific ORF or by position within an ORF. Depth was the summed frequency of annotated unique rearrangements, while breadth was defined as annotated unique rearrangements over total unique productive rearrangements. TCR breadth was compared between groups using two-sided Wilcoxon rank-sum tests. In TCRdb, the immuneACCESS table is reduced to in-frame sequences with V and J assigned. These tables do not hold every clone; where another copy was compared, an unresolved V gene accounts for under half, and the others remain unexplained. V, J and clone size are those of that table, while D and trimming were read from the DNA. The sample table holds approximately 410,000 clones, of which 70% to 90% were seen once. The leading ten clones occupy roughly 4% of the sample.

According to the study, the label for this sample's treatment or condition signals: around 19 received Ad26.COV2.S at low or high dose, single or two shots; 5 received placebo; per-sample allocation not given. Repertoires of vaccine and placebo recipients were sequenced from samples collected on day 63 after the first injection. In Cohort 1b, about 27 adults aged 18-55 years were enrolled at a single site in Boston, USA, between 29 July and 7 August 2020. Ad26.COV2.S was a replication-incompetent adenovirus type 26 vector that expressed a prefusion-stabilized SARS-CoV-2 spike protein derived from the original Wuhan strain.

The sample here was peripheral blood, taken in a trial of Ad26.COV2.S vaccine versus placebo. The TCR was taken from a person aged 18 to 59 who received the Ad26.COV2.S COVID-19 vaccine or a placebo. Rearrangement joined TRBV6-5 to TRBJ1-6; TRBD1 fits 7 bases in the junction. The CDR3 protein sequence reads: CASSRDSKNSPLHF. The nucleotides are TGTGCCAGCAGTCGGGACAGCAAAAATTCACCCCTCCACTTT.